The clone carrying this T cell receptor beta chain was counted only a few times. What it recognizes is unknown. The sample belongs to a study of CD8+ T cells in alopecia areata. Study-level information: Tofacitinib exposure lasted 6 to 18 months, followed by 6 months off drug. The study, taken as a whole, reports: Scalp lesions, especially in alopecia totalis/universalis, had higher clonality than normal scalp. Scalp samples also yield sequences from resident alphabeta T cells of normal skin. Among patients, TCR sharing was less clear than in mice, a difference possibly due in part to HLA diversity in the patient population.

The study team obtained lesional scalp punch biopsies and peripheral blood from alopecia areata patients. TCR sequencing used cDNA made by reverse transcription of extracted RNA. Profiling relied on immunoSEQ multiplex PCR, and the TCRdb table lists in-frame clones only, not all of them. In the table there are 9,000 to 13,000 clones, approximately 60% of which are singletons. V was clipped by 6 bases and J by 2 bases, with 8 bases between them. Germline assignment: CDR1 MNHEY and CDR2 SVGAGI. CDR3 size: 12 residues. The sequence derives from a human donor with alopecia areata. The V gene is TRBV6-5, the J gene TRBJ2-7; possible D gene TRBD1, 6 bases. Here the sequenced sample was skin, taken at week 0. In DNA, the CDR3 is TGTGCCAGCAGGGACAGCGCCTACGAGCAGTACTTC. Its protein product is CASRDSAYEQYF.